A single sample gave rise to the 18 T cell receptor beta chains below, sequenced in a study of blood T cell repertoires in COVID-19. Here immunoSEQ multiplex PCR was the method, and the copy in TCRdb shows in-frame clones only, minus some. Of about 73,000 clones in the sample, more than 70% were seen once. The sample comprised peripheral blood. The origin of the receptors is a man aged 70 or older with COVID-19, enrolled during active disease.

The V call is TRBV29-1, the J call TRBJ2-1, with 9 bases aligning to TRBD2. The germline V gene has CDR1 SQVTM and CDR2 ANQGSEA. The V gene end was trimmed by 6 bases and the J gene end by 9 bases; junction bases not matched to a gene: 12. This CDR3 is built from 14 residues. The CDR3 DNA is TGCAGCGTACGGCCGGGACTAGCTGTTATTGAGCAGTTCTTC. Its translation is CSVRPGLAVIEQFF.

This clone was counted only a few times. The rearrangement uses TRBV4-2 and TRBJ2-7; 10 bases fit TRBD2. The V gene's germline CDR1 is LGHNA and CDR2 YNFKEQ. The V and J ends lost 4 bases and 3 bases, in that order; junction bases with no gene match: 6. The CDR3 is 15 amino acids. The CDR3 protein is CASSPATSGFYEQYF. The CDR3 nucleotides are TGTGCCAGCAGCCCAGCGACTAGCGGGTTCTACGAGCAGTACTTC.

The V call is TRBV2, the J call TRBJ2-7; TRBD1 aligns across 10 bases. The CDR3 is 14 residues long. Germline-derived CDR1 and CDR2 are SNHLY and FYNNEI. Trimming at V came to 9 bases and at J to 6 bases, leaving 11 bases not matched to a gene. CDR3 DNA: TGTGCCAGTCAAATTTCGGACAGGGGGGGCGAGCAGTACTTC. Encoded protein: CASQISDRGGEQYF.

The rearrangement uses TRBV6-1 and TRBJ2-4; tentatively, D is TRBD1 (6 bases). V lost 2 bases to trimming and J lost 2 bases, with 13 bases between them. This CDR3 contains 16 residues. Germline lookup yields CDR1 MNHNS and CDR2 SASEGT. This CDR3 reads CASSEQGGSTKNIQYF. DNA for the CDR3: TGTGCCAGCAGTGAACAAGGGGGTTCAACCAAAAACATTCAGTACTTC.

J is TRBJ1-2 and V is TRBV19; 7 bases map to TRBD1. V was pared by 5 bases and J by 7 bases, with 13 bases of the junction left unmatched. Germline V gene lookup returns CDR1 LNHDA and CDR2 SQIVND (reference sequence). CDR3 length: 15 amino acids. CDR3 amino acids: CASSGPTGTGAGYTF. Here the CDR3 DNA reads TGTGCCAGTAGTGGACCGACAGGGACGGGTGCTGGCTACACCTTC.

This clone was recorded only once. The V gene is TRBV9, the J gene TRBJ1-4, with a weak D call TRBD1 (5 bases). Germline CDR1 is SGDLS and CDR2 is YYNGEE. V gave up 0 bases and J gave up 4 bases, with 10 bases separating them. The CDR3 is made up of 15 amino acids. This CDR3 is CASSVGAGHNEKLFF. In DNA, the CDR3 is TGTGCCAGCAGCGTAGGCGCAGGGCATAATGAAAAACTGTTTTTT.

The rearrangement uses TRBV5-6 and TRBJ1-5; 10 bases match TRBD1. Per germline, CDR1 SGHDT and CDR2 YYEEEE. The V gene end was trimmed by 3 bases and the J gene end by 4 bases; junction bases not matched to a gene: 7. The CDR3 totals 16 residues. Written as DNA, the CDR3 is TGTGCCAGCAGCTGGGGAGGGACAGGGGCTAATCAGCCCCAGCATTTT. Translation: CASSWGGTGANQPQHF.

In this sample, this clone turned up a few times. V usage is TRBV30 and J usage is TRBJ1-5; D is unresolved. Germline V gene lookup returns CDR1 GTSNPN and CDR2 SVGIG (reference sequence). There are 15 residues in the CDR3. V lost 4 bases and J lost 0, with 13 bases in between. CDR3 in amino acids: CAWNRGGFSNQPQHF. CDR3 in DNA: TGTGCCTGGAATAGAGGCGGGTTTAGCAATCAGCCCCAGCATTTT.

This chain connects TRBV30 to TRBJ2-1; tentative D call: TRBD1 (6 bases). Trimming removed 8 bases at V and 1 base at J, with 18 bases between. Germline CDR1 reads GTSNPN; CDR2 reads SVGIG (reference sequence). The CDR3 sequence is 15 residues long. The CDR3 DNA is TGTGCCCGCAAAGATATCAGGGGATCCTACAATGAGCAGTTCTTC. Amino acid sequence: CARKDIRGSYNEQFF.

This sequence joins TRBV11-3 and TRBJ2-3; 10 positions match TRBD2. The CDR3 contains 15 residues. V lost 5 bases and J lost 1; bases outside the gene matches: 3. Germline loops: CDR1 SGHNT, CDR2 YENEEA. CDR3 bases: TGTGCCAGCAGCCCCGGGACTAGCGGCACAGATACGCAGTATTTT. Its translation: CASSPGTSGTDTQYF.

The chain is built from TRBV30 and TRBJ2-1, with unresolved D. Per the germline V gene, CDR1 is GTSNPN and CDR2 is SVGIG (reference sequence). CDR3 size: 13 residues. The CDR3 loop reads CARSRSSYNEQFF. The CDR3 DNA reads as TGTGCTCGGAGCCGGAGCTCCTACAATGAGCAGTTCTTC.

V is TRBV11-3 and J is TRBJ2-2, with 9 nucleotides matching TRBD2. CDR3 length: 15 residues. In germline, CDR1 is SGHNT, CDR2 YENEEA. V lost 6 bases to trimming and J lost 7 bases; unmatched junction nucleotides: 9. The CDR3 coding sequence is TGTGCCAGCAGACCGGGGGGACTAGCCGGCGGGGAGCTGTTTTTT. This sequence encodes CASRPGGLAGGELFF.

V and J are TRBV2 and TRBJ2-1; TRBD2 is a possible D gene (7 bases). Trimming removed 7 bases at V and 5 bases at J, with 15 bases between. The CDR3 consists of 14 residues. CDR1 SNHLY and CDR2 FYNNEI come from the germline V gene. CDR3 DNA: TGTGCCAGCATTGGGGGGGGCCAAGACAATGAGCAGTTCTTC. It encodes CASIGGGQDNEQFF.

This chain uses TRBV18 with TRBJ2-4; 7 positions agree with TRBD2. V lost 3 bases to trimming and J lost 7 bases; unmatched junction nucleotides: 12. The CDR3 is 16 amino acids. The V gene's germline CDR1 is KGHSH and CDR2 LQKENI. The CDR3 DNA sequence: TGTGCCAGCTCACCCCCTGGCGGGAGTGGTTTCAACATTCAGTACTTC. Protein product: CASSPPGGSGFNIQYF.

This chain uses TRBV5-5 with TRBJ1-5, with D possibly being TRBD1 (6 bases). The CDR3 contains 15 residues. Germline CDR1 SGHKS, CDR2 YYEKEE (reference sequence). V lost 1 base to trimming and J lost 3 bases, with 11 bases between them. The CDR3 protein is CASSLKGGNNQPQHF. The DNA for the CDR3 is TGTGCCAGCAGCTTGAAAGGGGGAAACAATCAGCCCCAGCATTTT.

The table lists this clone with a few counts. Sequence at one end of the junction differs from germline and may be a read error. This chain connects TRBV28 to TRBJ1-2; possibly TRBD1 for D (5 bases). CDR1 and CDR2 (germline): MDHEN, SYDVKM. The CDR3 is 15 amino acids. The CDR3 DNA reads TGTGCCAGCAGTCCCAGGGCGGGGAGGAACTTTGGCTACACCTTC. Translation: CASSPRAGRNFGYTF.

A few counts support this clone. Here the CDR3 DNA reads TGTGCCAGCAGCTTAGATCGTGCAGGGCATAATTCACCCCTCCACTTT. Translated: CASSLDRAGHNSPLHF. The rearrangement joins TRBV7-9 to TRBJ1-6, with D possibly matching TRBD1 (5 bases). Germline CDR1 is SEHNR and CDR2 is FQNEAQ (reference sequence). Deletions cut 1 base from V and 5 bases from J, with 12 bases between. The CDR3 extends over 16 amino acids. Full variable domain (rest looked up from reference TRBV7-9 and TRBJ1-6): DTGVSQNPRHKITKRGQNVTFRCDPISEHNRLYWYRQTLGQGPEFLTYFQNEAQLEKSRLLSDRFSAERPKGSFSTLEIQRTEQGDSAMYLCASSLDRAGHNSPLHFGNGTRLTVT.

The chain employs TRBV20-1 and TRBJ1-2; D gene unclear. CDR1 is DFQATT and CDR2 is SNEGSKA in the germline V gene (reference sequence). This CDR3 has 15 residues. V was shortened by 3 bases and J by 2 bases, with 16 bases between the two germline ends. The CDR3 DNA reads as TGCAGTGCTAGTGTCACGGGAAACTTAAACTATGGCTACACCTTC. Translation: CSASVTGNLNYGYTF.